Detailed here is one TCR beta chain. Germline V gene sequence: CDR1 LGHNA, CDR2 YSLEER. The CDR3 consists of 15 residues. V was shortened by 0 bases and J by 12 bases, with 18 bases between the two germline ends. These data originate in a study of T cells after yellow fever vaccination. From the 5' RACE reads, TCRdb called clonotypes with MiXCR, one entry per CDR3 protein. The top ten clones hold around 38% of a sample with tens of thousands of distinct CDR3 sequences, around 7% of them seen once. V usage is TRBV4-3 and J usage is TRBJ2-1; D is ambiguous. This TCR came from a man younger than 40 who received the YFV17D yellow fever vaccine. The sequenced sample was CD8+ T cells sorted from PBMCs, obtained on the day of the yellow fever booster vaccination. CDR3 residues: CASSQDPGQSRAQFF. The CDR3 bases are TGCGCCAGCAGCCAAGATCCGGGCCAATCTAGGGCGCAGTTCTTC.